Described below is a single T cell receptor beta chain sequence and its context. These data come from a study of OX40 agonist ivuxolimab in advanced cancers. Assay: immunoSEQ multiplex PCR; the TCRdb copy retains only in-frame clones and omits some. The sample lists fewer than 65,000 clones; about nine tenths were seen once. Germline values: CDR1 SEHNR, CDR2 FQNEAQ (reference sequence). Between the trimmed V and J ends, which lost 5 bases and 8 bases, there was a span of 15 bases. There are 13 residues in the CDR3. The starting material was CD4+ or CD8+ T cells sorted from blood, obtained in a trial of the OX40 agonist ivuxolimab. This receptor was obtained from an adult with an advanced solid tumor such as melanoma, head and neck, liver or kidney cancer. The rearrangement uses TRBV7-9 and TRBJ1-2; D gene uncertain. CDR3 nucleotide sequence: TGTGCCAGCAGCCCCCAAGGCATAGGGGGCTACACCTTC. Protein sequence: CASSPQGIGGYTF.